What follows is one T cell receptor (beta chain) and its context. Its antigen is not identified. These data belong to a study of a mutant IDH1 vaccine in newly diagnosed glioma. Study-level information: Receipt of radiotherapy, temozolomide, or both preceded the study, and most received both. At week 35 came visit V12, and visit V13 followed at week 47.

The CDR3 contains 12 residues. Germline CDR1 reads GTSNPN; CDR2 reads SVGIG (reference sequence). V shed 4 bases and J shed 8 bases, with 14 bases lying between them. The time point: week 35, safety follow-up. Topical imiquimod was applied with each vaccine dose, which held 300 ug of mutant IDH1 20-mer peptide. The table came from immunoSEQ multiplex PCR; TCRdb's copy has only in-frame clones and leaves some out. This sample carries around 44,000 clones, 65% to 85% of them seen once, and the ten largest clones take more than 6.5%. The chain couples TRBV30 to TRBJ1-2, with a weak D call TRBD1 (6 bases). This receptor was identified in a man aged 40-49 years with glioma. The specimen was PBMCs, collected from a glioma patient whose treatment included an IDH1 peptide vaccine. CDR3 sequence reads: CAWTGPDRGYTF. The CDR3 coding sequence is TGTGCCTGGACCGGCCCCGACAGGGGCTACACCTTC. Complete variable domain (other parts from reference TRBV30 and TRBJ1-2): SQTIHQWPATLVQPVGSPLSLECTVEGTSNPNLYWYRQAAGRGLQLLFYSVGIGQISSEVPQNLSASRPQDRQFILSSKKLLLSDSGFYLCAWTGPDRGYTFGSGTRLTVV.